The 29 T cell receptor beta chains below were found in one sample sequenced in a study of molecular identifiers for immune sequencing clone quantification. MiXCR, applied by TCRdb to the PCR reads, yields one record per CDR3 protein. This sample has 40,000 to 65,000 distinct CDR3 sequences; about a third occur once, and the top ten carry roughly 3.8%. Sequenced: naive CD8+ T cells from blood, with Jurkat cell RNA spiked in. Subset reported: FACS-sorted CD8+CD4-CCR7+CD45RA+ naive T cells. These receptors originate from a human donor in good health. Some libraries in this study had Jurkat cell RNA spiked in.

This clonotype has ten or more counts. V and J are TRBV6-5 and TRBJ2-5; 7 bases line up with TRBD2. V shed 5 bases, J shed 0 bases, and the junction held 6 bases outside the gene matches. Germline values: CDR1 MNHEY, CDR2 SVGAGI. The CDR3 runs 15 residues. The CDR3: CASSPGTTNQETQYF. Here the CDR3 DNA reads TGTGCCAGCAGTCCCGGGACTACCAACCAAGAGACCCAGTACTTC.

For this clonotype: A much bigger clone sits one base away, suggesting this may be a read error. The V and J genes are TRBV7-9 and TRBJ2-7; D is perhaps TRBD2 (6 bases). The germline V gene has CDR1 SEHNR and CDR2 FQNEAQ (reference sequence). The CDR3 is made up of 15 amino acids. Trimming cost V 8 bases and J 4 bases, with 21 bases left between them. This chain's CDR3 is CASGPPGLLGYEQYF. The CDR3 nucleotides read TGTGCCAGCGGCCCCCCGGGACTGCTTGGATACGAGCAGTACTTC.

This clonotype was seen only a few times. The rearrangement uses TRBV14 and TRBJ2-7, with TRBD1 matching over 7 bases. J lost 5 bases, V lost 6 bases, and 7 bases had no gene match. The CDR3 extends over 13 amino acids. CDR1 is SGHDN, CDR2 FVKESK, per germline. This chain's CDR3 is CASSQTGSHEQYF. The CDR3 DNA reads TGTGCCAGCAGTCAGACAGGGTCCCACGAGCAGTACTTC.

A remark on this clonotype: A much larger clone differs by one base, so this may be a read error. The J gene is TRBJ1-1, the V gene TRBV20-1, with TRBD1 as a possible D gene (6 bases). Per the germline V gene, CDR1 is DFQATT and CDR2 is SNEGSKA (reference sequence). V lost 1 base and J 7 bases, leaving 13 bases between the germline ends. This CDR3 contains 13 residues. CDR3 region: CSARVRGAGEAFF. CDR3 sequence (DNA): TGCAGTGCTAGAGTTCGGGGGGCGGGTGAAGCTTTCTTT.

Comment on this clonotype: This clone may be a read error of a much larger clone one base away. This chain connects TRBV29-1 to TRBJ1-2, with D possibly TRBD1 on 5 matching bases. This CDR3 has 18 residues. The germline gives CDR1 SQVTM, CDR2 ANQGSEA. The CDR3 DNA is TGCAGCGTTGAAGCTGACAGTTTCGGGCTTGTCGATAACTATGGCTTCACCTTC. Its translation is CSVEADSFGLVDNYGFTF.

Turning to this clonotype: A junction end diverges from the germline sequence, so it may reflect a read error. This sequence joins TRBV5-1 and TRBJ2-5, with 7 bases aligning to TRBD1. The germline V gene has CDR1 SGHRS and CDR2 YFSETQ. The CDR3 is 13 amino acids. CDR3 region: CAAGTEIRETQHF. DNA of the CDR3: TGCGCCGCCGGGACAGAGATTAGGGAGACCCAGCACTTC.

For this clonotype: A single base separates this from a much larger clone, so it may be a read error. The CDR3 carries no conserved terminal phenylalanine or tryptophan, so it likely arises from a read error. This chain uses TRBV7-2 with TRBJ2-3; no clear D. Germline-derived CDR1 and CDR2 are SGHTA and FQGNSA. Trimming took 5 bases from V and 4 from J, leaving 10 bases between them. The CDR3 runs 13 residues. This chain's CDR3 is CASSPEVADTQYY. In nucleotides, the CDR3 is TGTGCCAGCAGCCCAGAGGTGGCAGATACGCAGTATTAT.

V usage is TRBV7-2 and J usage is TRBJ2-5, with D possibly being TRBD1 (6 bases). V was shortened by 4 bases and J by 1 base, with 13 bases between the two germline ends. Germline V lookup: CDR1 SGHTA, CDR2 FQGNSA. CDR3 length: 15 residues. CDR3 DNA: TGTGCCAGCAGCTCTCAGGGGACGGTCCAAGAGACCCAGTACTTC. Its translation is CASSSQGTVQETQYF. Looking up the rest from reference TRBV7-2 and TRBJ2-5 gives the full variable domain: GAGVSQSPSNKVTEKGKDVELRCDPISGHTALYWYRQSLGQGLEFLIYFQGNSAPDKSGLPSDRFSAERTGGSVSTLTIQRTQQEDSAVYLCASSSQGTVQETQYFGPGTRLLVL.

On this clonotype: No conserved phenylalanine or tryptophan is present at the end of the CDR3, so a read error is the likely explanation. The chain combines TRBV5-3 with TRBJ2-7; no firm D call. TRBV5-3 has ORF status, its function being uncertain. The CDR3 contains 12 residues. CDR3: CASSFGKVEQYL. The DNA for the CDR3 is TGTGCCAGCAGCTTTGGGAAGGTCGAGCAGTACCTC.

On this clonotype itself: This is likely a read error, given that the CDR3 carries no conserved phenylalanine or tryptophan at its end. The rearrangement links TRBV6-5 to TRBJ2-1, with TRBD1 matching over 10 bases. This CDR3 contains 14 residues. CDR1 MNHEY and CDR2 SVGAGI come from the germline V gene. The V and J ends lost 7 bases and 4 bases, in that order; junction bases with no gene match: 4. The CDR3 nucleotides read TGTGCCAGCAACCGGGACAGGGGATACAATGAGCAGTTCTAC. Amino acid sequence: CASNRDRGYNEQFY.

The chain couples TRBV28 to TRBJ2-7, with TRBD2 matching 9 bases. J was trimmed by 1 base and V by 4 bases; bases with no gene match: 11. The CDR3 extends over 17 amino acids. Germline CDR1 MDHEN, CDR2 SYDVKM. This CDR3 reads CASSSYPRAGGSYEQYF. In DNA, the CDR3 is TGTGCCAGCAGTTCCTACCCGCGAGCGGGAGGATCCTACGAGCAGTACTTC.

The chain is built from TRBV10-3 and TRBJ2-7; 8 positions agree with TRBD1. V gave up 10 bases and J gave up 0 bases; unmatched junction bases: 2. The CDR3 has 12 residues. The germline gives CDR1 ENHRY, CDR2 SYGVKD. DNA for the CDR3: TGTGCCACAACAGGGGGCTCCTACGAGCAGTACTTC. Protein: CATTGGSYEQYF.

This clonotype has ten or more counts. The V and J genes are TRBV2 and TRBJ2-3; no definite D call. The CDR3 is 11 amino acids. V lost 8 bases, J lost 2 bases, and 5 bases lay in between. CDR1 and CDR2 from the germline V gene are SNHLY and FYNNEI. In DNA form, the CDR3 reads TGTGCCAGCCTGATCACAGATACGCAGTATTTT. As protein: CASLITDTQYF.

Details on this clonotype: Relative to the germline gene, one junction end is altered; a read error may explain this. The chain carries TRBV28 and TRBJ2-5; 7 bases agree with TRBD2. Germline assignment: CDR1 MDHEN and CDR2 SYDVKM. CDR3 length: 14 amino acids. The CDR3 protein is CASTPSGGQEPQYF. As DNA, the CDR3 is TGTGCCAGCACCCCGTCGGGGGGTCAAGAGCCCCAGTACTTC.

Many counts were recorded for this clonotype. The chain has TRBV13 and TRBJ2-5; weak D call: TRBD2 (7 bases). CDR3 length equals 12 residues. The V and J ends lost 5 bases and 5 bases respectively, with 9 bases between them. The germline V gene has CDR1 PRHDT and CDR2 FYEKMQ (reference sequence). DNA for the CDR3: TGTGCCAGCAGCCCGGGGGGCGAGACCCAGTACTTC. It specifies CASSPGGETQYF.

In regard to this clonotype: This may be a read error: a much more frequent sequence differs by one nucleotide. The gene calls are TRBV7-9 and TRBJ2-5; TRBD1 might be the D (5 bases). Germline V gene data show CDR1 as SEHNR and CDR2 as FQNEAQ (reference sequence). This CDR3 has 12 residues. The CDR3 region is CASRSIGATRYF. The CDR3 DNA reads TGTGCCAGCAGATCCATAGGGGCGACCCGGTACTTC.

The sample holds many counts of this clonotype. The chain is built from TRBV2 and TRBJ2-2, with 7 nucleotides matching TRBD1. This CDR3 region has 13 residues. Trimming cost V 6 bases and J 10 bases; bases outside gene matches: 8. Germline lookup yields CDR1 SNHLY and CDR2 FYNNEI. CDR3 residues: CASRFRGNEELFF. The CDR3 nucleotides read TGTGCCAGCAGGTTCAGGGGGAACGAGGAGCTGTTTTTT.

There are many counts of this clonotype. The genes are TRBV7-9 and TRBJ1-1; D remains unclear. The germline V gene encodes CDR1 SEHNR and CDR2 FQNEAQ (reference sequence). The CDR3 totals 11 residues. Trimming removed 5 bases at V and 4 bases at J, with 5 bases between. Here the CDR3 reads CASSPRTEAFF. The CDR3 bases are TGTGCCAGCAGCCCCCGCACTGAAGCTTTCTTT.

Worth noting for this clonotype: A much larger clone differs from this one at a single base, so this may be a read error. The CDR3 end shows no conserved phenylalanine or tryptophan, and so a read error is likely. V usage is TRBV28 and J usage is TRBJ2-4; D gene unclear. The V gene's germline CDR1 is MDHEN and CDR2 SYDVKM. Between the trimmed V and J ends, which lost 4 bases and 6 bases, there was a span of 7 bases. This CDR3 region has 12 residues. DNA of the CDR3: TGTGCCAGCAGTTCGGACCCAAACATTCAGTACTCC. Translated, it gives CASSSDPNIQYS.

This clonotype has just a few counts. The gene calls are TRBV3-1 and TRBJ2-5, with TRBD2 as a possible D gene (6 bases). In germline, CDR1 is LGHDT, CDR2 YNNKEL (reference sequence). The CDR3 consists of 16 residues. Trimming pared 4 bases from V and 1 base from J, leaving 16 bases between. The CDR3 sequence is CASSPSQAGVQETQYF. Written as DNA, the CDR3 is TGTGCCAGCAGCCCATCGCAAGCGGGCGTCCAAGAGACCCAGTACTTC.

The CDR3 reads CASSQDPLIGPDTQYF. DNA of the CDR3: TGCGCCAGCAGCCAAGACCCACTTATAGGGCCAGATACGCAGTATTTT. The rearrangement links TRBV4-3 to TRBJ2-3; D is ambiguous. The CDR3 sequence is 16 residues long. Germline CDR1 is LGHNA and CDR2 is YSLEER. V was cut by 0 bases and J by 4 bases, with 14 bases left in between.

This clonotype was picked up a small number of times. J is TRBJ2-7 and V is TRBV11-2, with D tentatively TRBD1 (5 bases). Trimming took 1 base from V and 7 from J, leaving 14 bases between them. CDR3 size: 14 residues. Germline V lookup: CDR1 SGHAT, CDR2 FQNNGV. CDR3: CASSLVVKPGEQYF. CDR3 DNA sequence: TGTGCCAGCAGCTTAGTTGTCAAGCCAGGGGAGCAGTACTTC.

With respect to this clonotype: This sequence may be a read error, since a much larger clone differs from it by one base. The chain joins TRBV12-3 or TRBV12-4 to TRBJ2-5; 7 bases are a match to TRBD1. The CDR3 totals 14 residues. The DNA for the CDR3 is TGTGCCAGCAGTTTAGGAGGGGGCGGTGGAACCCAGTGCTTC. Residues: CASSLGGGGGTQCF.

This clonotype was observed a handful of times. Written as DNA, the CDR3 is TGTGCCAGCAGCCACAACCCTGCTACCAATCAGCCCCAGCATTTT. This translates into CASSHNPATNQPQHF. This sequence joins TRBV9 and TRBJ1-5; D ambiguous. This CDR3 has 15 amino acids. V gave up 4 bases and J gave up 3 bases, with 14 bases separating them. Germline V CDR1 and CDR2: SGDLS, YYNGEE.

This chain joins TRBV28 and TRBJ2-4, with D tentatively TRBD2 (5 bases). Per germline, CDR1 MDHEN and CDR2 SYDVKM. This CDR3 region has 14 residues. V lost 6 bases and J lost 12, with 21 bases in between. CDR3 DNA: TGTGCCAGCAGGACGACCAGCCCTAGCCACAATCAGTACTTC. Translation gives CASRTTSPSHNQYF.

Comments on this clonotype: Possible read error: a much larger clone is one base away. The rearrangement joins TRBV13 to TRBJ2-3; 7 positions match TRBD1. Germline CDR1 is PRHDT and CDR2 is FYEKMQ (reference sequence). The CDR3 length is 13 residues. Here the CDR3 DNA reads TGTGCCAGCAGCCCAAGGGGGACAGATACGCAGAATTTT. Its protein product is CASSPRGTDTQNF. The whole variable domain, filled in from reference TRBV13 and TRBJ2-3, reads AAGVIQSPRHLIKEKRETATLKCYPIPRHDTVYWYQQGPGQDPQFLISFYEKMQSDKGSIPDRFSAQQFSDYHSELNMSSLELGDSALYFCASSPRGTDTQNFGPGTRLTVL.

This clonotype was counted only a few times. The rearrangement joins TRBV19 to TRBJ2-3, with D hard to call. CDR1 is LNHDA, CDR2 SQIVND, per germline (reference sequence). CDR3 length equals 11 residues. Trimming left V 4 bases short and J 7 bases short, with 6 bases between. DNA of the CDR3: TGTGCCAGTAGTACCCCTTATACGCAGTATTTT. This sequence encodes CASSTPYTQYF. Full variable domain (rest looked up from reference TRBV19 and TRBJ2-3): DGGITQSPKYLFRKEGQNVTLSCEQNLNHDAMYWYRQDPGQGLRLIYYSQIVNDFQKGDIAEGYSVSREKKESFPLTVTSAQKNPTAFYLCASSTPYTQYFGPGTRLTVL.

Comments on this clonotype: Germline and junction disagree at one end, which may indicate a read error. The rearrangement uses TRBV7-9 and TRBJ2-2, with 9 bases matching TRBD1. The CDR3 runs 14 residues. From germline, CDR1 is SEHNR and CDR2 FQNEAQ (reference sequence). The CDR3 spells CASFPGQGSGKLFF. Written as DNA, the CDR3 is TGTGCCAGCTTTCCGGGACAGGGTTCCGGGAAGCTGTTTTTT. The full variable domain, with the rest looked up from reference TRBV7-9 and TRBJ2-2, is DTGVSQNPRHKITKRGQNVTFRCDPISEHNRLYWYRQTLGQGPEFLTYFQNEAQLEKSRLLSDRFSAERPKGSFSTLEIQRTEQGDSAMYLCASFPGQGSGKLFFGEGSRLTVL.

This clonotype appeared a few times. The chain joins TRBV24-1 to TRBJ2-3; D may be TRBD1 (6 bases). CDR1 KGHDR and CDR2 SFDVKD come from the germline V gene. This CDR3 has 17 residues. V lost 5 bases, J lost 1 base, and 18 bases lay in between. In DNA, the CDR3 is TGTGCCACCAGTGGCTACCCCTCAGGGGCCCGCACAGATACGCAGTATTTT. It encodes CATSGYPSGARTDTQYF.